The entry that follows covers one TCR beta chain sequence. In the authors' methods: Quantification of nucleated cells was approximated via reference gene primer amplification. Here immunoSEQ multiplex PCR was the method, and the copy in TCRdb shows in-frame clones only, minus some. D and trimming were read from the DNA, whereas the V and J calls and clone size are those reported in that table. The sample holds around 58,000 clones, approximately 87% seen once. The data stem from a study of blood T cell repertoires in COVID-19. Study overall: The samples span acute and convalescent COVID-19 from the United States, Italy and Spain. T cells, B-cell-depleted T cells, or PBMCs supplied cDNA or gDNA.

Germline V CDR1 and CDR2: SGHTA, FQGNSA. This CDR3 has 17 amino acids. Germline trimming cut 5 bases from V and 4 bases from J; bases unmatched to any gene: 13. The gene calls are TRBV7-2 and TRBJ2-3, with 9 bases that match TRBD2. This clonotype was sampled from a human donor in a cohort sampled during active COVID-19. The sequenced sample consisted of peripheral blood. This CDR3 is CASSLTGAGGPPDTQYF. The CDR3 nucleotides are TGTGCCAGCAGCCTTACCGGTGCGGGGGGGCCACCAGATACGCAGTATTTT.